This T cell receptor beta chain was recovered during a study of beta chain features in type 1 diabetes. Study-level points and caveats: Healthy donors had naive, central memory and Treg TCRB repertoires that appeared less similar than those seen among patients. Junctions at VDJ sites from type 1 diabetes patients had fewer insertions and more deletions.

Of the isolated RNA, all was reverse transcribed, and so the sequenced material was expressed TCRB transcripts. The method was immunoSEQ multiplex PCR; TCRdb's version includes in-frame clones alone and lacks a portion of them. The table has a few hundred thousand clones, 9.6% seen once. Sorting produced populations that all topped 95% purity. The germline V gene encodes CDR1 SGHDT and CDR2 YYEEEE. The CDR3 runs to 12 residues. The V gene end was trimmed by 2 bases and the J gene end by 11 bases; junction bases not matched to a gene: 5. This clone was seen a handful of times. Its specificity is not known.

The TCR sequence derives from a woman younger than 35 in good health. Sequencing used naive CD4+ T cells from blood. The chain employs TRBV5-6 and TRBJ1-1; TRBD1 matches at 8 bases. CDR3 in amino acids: CASSFDTGGAFF. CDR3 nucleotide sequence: TGTGCCAGCAGCTTTGATACAGGGGGGGCTTTCTTT.